This record covers a single TCR beta chain. The source of the sample is a study of T cell changes during pregnancy in multiple sclerosis. Method: immunoSEQ multiplex PCR; TCRdb's copy keeps in-frame clones and lacks some. The sample holds about 69,000 clones, approximately 91% seen once. CDR3 length: 15 residues. V lost 0 bases to trimming and J lost 1 base; unmatched junction nucleotides: 1. Germline lookup yields CDR1 SGDLS and CDR2 YYNGEE. Source: peripheral blood, taken in the third trimester of pregnancy. This TCR came from a female donor with multiple sclerosis, enrolled in a pregnancy study. The gene calls are TRBV9 and TRBJ2-7, with TRBD1 matching over 10 bases. CDR3 protein: CASSVGTGGSYEQYF. In DNA, the CDR3 is TGTGCCAGCAGCGTAGGGACAGGGGGATCCTACGAGCAGTACTTC.